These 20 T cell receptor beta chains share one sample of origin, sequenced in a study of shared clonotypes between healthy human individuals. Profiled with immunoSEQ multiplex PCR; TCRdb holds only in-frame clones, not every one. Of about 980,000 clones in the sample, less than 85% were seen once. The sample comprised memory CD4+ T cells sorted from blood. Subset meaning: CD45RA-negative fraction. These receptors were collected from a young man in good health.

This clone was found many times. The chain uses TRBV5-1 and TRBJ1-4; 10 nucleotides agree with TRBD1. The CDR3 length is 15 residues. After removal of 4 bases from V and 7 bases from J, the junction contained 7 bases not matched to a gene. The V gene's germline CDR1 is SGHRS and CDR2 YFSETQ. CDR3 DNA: TGCGCCAGCAGCAACGACAGGGGGCGCGGTGAAAAACTGTTTTTT. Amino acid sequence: CASSNDRGRGEKLFF.

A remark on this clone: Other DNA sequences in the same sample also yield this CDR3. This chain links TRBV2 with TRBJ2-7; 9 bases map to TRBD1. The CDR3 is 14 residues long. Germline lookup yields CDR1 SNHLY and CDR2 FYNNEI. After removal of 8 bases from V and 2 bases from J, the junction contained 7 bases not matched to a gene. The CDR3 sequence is CASRPGTGTYEQYF. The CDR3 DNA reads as TGTGCCAGCCGACCCGGGACAGGGACCTACGAGCAGTACTTC. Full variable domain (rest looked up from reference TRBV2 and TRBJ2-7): EPEVTQTPSHQVTQMGQEVILRCVPISNHLYFYWYRQILGQKVEFLVSFYNNEISEKSEIFDDQFSVERPDGSNFTLKIRSTKLEDSAMYFCASRPGTGTYEQYFGPGTRLTVT.

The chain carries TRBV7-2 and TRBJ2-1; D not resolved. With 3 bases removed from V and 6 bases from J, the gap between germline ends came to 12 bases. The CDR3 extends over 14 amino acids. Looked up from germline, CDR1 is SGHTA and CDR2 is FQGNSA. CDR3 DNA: TGTGCCAGCAGCTTTCAGCAGGCGACCAATGAGCAGTTCTTC. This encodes CASSFQQATNEQFF.

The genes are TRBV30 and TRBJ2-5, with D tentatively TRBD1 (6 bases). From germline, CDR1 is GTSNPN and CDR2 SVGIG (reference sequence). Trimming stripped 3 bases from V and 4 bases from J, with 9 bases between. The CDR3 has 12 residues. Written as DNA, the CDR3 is TGTGCCTGGAGGGGGGCTGGAGAGACCCAGTACTTC. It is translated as CAWRGAGETQYF.

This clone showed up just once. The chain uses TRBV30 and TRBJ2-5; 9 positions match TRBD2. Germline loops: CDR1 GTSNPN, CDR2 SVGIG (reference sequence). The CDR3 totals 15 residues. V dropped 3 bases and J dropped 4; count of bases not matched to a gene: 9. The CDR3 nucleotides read TGTGCCTGGAGGTTTGCGGGACTAGCAGGAGAGACCCAGTACTTC. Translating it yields CAWRFAGLAGETQYF. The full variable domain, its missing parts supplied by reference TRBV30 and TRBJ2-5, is SQTIHQWPATLVQPVGSPLSLECTVEGTSNPNLYWYRQAAGRGLQLLFYSVGIGQISSEVPQNLSASRPQDRQFILSSKKLLLSDSGFYLCAWRFAGLAGETQYFGPGTRLLVL.

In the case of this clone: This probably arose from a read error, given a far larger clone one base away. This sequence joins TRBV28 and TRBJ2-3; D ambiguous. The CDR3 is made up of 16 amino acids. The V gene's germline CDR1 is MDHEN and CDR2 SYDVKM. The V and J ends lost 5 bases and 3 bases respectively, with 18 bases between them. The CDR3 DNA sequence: TGTGCCAGCAGTCCCACGCTAGGCGCTGGAACAGATACGCAGTATTTT. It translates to CASSPTLGAGTDTQYF.

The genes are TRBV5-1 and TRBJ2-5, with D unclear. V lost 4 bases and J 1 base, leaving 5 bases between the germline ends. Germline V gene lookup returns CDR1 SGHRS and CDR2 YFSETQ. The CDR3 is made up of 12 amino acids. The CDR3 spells CASSRVQETQYF. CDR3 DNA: TGCGCCAGCAGCCGGGTCCAAGAGACCCAGTACTTC.

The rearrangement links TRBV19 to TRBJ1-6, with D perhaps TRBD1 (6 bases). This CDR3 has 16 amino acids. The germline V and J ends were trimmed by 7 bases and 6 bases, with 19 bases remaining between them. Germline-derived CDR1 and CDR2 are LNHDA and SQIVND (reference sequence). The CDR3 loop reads CASTSPTPQGNSPLHF. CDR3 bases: TGTGCCAGTACCTCTCCGACTCCACAGGGTAATTCACCCCTCCACTTT.

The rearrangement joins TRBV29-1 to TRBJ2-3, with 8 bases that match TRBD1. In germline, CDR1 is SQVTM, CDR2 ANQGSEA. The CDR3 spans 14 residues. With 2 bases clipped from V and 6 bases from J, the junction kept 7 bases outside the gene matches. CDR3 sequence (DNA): TGCAGCGTTGAACGGCAGGGGGCGGGGGATACGCAGTATTTT. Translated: CSVERQGAGDTQYF.

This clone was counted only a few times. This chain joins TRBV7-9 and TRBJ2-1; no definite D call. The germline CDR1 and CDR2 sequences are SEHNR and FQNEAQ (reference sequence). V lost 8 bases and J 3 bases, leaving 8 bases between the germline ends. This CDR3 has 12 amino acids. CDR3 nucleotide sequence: TGTGCCAGCTCGACTGACTACAATGAGCAGTTCTTC. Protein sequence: CASSTDYNEQFF.

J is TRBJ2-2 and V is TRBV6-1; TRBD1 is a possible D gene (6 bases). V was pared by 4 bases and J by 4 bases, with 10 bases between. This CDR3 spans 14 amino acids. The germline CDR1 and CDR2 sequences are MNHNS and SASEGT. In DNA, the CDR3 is TGTGCCAGCAGTGTACAGGGAGTCACCGGGGAGCTGTTTTTT. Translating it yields CASSVQGVTGELFF.

DNA of the CDR3: TGTGCCAGCAGCCAAGGGAAGGACTCGCTGGACTATGGCTACACCTTC. Protein sequence: CASSQGKDSLDYGYTF. The chain couples TRBV21-1 to TRBJ1-2. TRBV21-1 constitutes a pseudogene. The CDR3 is 16 residues long.

CDR3 loop: CASSLSRTGASEQYF. CDR3 bases: TGTGCCAGCTCACTAAGTCGGACAGGGGCCTCCGAGCAGTACTTC. This chain connects TRBV18 to TRBJ2-7; 9 nucleotides line up with TRBD1. Losses at the gene ends were 4 bases for V and 6 bases for J; bases not matched to a gene: 10. Per the germline V gene, CDR1 is KGHSH and CDR2 is LQKENI. The CDR3 extends over 15 amino acids.

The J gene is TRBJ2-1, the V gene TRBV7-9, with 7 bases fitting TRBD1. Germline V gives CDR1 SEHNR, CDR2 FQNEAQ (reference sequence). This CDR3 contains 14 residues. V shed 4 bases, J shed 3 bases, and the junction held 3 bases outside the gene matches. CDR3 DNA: TGTGCCAGCAGCTACAGGGGAAACTACAATGAGCAGTTCTTC. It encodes CASSYRGNYNEQFF.

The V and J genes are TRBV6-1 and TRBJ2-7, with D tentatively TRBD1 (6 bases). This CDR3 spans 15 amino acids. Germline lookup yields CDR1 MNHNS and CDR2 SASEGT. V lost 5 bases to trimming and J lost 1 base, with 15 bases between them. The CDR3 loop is CASSFTGSGSYEQYF. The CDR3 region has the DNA TGTGCCAGCAGTTTCACAGGGAGTGGTTCCTACGAGCAGTACTTC.

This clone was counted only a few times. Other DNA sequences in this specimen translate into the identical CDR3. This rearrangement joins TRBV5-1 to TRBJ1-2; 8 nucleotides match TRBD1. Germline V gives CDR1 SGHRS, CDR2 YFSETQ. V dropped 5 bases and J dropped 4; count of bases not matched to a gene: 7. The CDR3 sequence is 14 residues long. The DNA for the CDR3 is TGCGCCAGCAGATCCCGGGACAGGCCCTATGGCTACACCTTC. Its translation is CASRSRDRPYGYTF. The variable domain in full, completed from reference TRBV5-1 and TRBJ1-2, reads KAGVTQTPRYLIKTRGQQVTLSCSPISGHRSVSWYQQTPGQGLQFLFEYFSETQRNKGNFPGRFSGRQFSNSRSEMNVSTLELGDSALYLCASRSRDRPYGYTFGSGTRLTVV.

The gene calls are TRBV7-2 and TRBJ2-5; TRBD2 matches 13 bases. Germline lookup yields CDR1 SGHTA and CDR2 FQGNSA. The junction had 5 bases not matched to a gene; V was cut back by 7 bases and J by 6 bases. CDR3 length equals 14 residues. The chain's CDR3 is CASKLAGGRQTQYF. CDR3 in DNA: TGTGCCAGCAAACTAGCGGGGGGGCGGCAGACCCAGTACTTC.

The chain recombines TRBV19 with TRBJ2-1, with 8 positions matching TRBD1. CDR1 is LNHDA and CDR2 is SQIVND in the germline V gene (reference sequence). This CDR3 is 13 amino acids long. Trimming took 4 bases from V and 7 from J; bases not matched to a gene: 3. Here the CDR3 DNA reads TGTGCCAGTAGTACGACAGGGGTTAATGAGCAGTTCTTC. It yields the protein CASSTTGVNEQFF.

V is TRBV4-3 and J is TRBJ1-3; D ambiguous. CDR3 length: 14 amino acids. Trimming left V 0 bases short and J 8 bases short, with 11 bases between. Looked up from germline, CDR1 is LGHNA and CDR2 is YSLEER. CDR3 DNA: TGCGCCAGCAGCCAAGATGGGCCCCTAGACACCATATATTTT. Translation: CASSQDGPLDTIYF.

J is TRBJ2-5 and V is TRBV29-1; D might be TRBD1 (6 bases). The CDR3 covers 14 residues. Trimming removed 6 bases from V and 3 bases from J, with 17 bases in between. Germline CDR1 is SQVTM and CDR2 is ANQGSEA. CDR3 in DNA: TGCAGCGTCCTCGGACAGTCCACGAAAGAGACCCAGTACTTC. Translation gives CSVLGQSTKETQYF.